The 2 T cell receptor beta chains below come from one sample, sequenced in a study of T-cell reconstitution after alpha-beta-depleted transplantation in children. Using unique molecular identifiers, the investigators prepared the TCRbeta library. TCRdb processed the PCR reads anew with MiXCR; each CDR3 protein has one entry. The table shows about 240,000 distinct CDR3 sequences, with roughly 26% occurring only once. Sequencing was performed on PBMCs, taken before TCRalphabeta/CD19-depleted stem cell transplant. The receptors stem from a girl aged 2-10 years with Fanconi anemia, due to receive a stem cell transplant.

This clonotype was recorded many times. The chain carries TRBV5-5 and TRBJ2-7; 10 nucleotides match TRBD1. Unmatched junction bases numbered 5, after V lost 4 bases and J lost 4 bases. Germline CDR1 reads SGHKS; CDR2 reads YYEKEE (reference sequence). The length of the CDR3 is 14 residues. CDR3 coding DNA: TGTGCCAGCAGCCTCCGGGACAGGGGATACGAGCAGTACTTC. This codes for CASSLRDRGYEQYF. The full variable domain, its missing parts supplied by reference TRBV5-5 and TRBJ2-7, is DAGVTQSPTHLIKTRGQQVTLRCSPISGHKSVSWYQQVLGQGPQFIFQYYEKEERGRGNFPDRFSARQFPNYSSELNVNALLLGDSALYLCASSLRDRGYEQYFGPGTRLTVT.

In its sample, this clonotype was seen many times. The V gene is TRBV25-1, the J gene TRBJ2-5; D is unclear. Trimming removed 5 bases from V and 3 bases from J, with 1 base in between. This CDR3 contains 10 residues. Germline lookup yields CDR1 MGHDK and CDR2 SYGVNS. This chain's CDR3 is CASSKETQYF. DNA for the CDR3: TGTGCCAGCAGTAAAGAGACCCAGTACTTC.